This TCR beta chain came from a study of response to subunit inactivated influenza vaccine. Study-wide findings and caveats: Authors suggested each seasonal flu vaccination may recruit only limited numbers of new T cells.

There are many counts of this clonotype. Its antigen is not known. TCRdb itself ran the RT-PCR reads through MiXCR, one entry per CDR3 protein. Seen here are approximately 480,000 distinct CDR3 sequences, approximately 9.9% observed once, and the top ten hold around 12%. V gave up 5 bases and J gave up 6 bases, with 8 bases separating them. Germline CDR1 reads SEHNR; CDR2 reads FQNEAQ (reference sequence). The CDR3 has 11 residues. The genes are TRBV7-9 and TRBJ2-7; D is unresolved. Sequenced here: PBMCs from blood, sampled 40 to 50 days after vaccination. The source of this sequence is a man between 45 and 60 years old who received an inactivated influenza vaccine. The CDR3 region has the DNA TGTGCCAGCAGCCGTTTGGGCGAGCAGTACTTC. This codes for CASSRLGEQYF.